The clone carrying this T cell receptor beta chain was seen many times. The antigen remains unidentified. This specimen belongs to a study of early T cells in non-severe SARS-CoV-2 infection. TCRdb re-called the 5' RACE reads with MiXCR, one entry per CDR3 protein. The sample has about 58,000 distinct CDR3 sequences; 12% are singletons. This CDR3 has 12 residues. V gave up 8 bases and J gave up 13 bases, with 18 bases separating them. From germline, CDR1 is SEHNR and CDR2 FQNEAQ (reference sequence). Study results and limitations: Anti-spike CD8 specificities were favored by VDJdb matching, whose results missed private and CD4 specificities.

The sequence came from an adult who was a healthcare worker with PCR-confirmed SARS-CoV-2 infection or an uninfected control (not recorded which). The donor label of this sample is uncertain. V is TRBV7-9 and J is TRBJ2-1, with D perhaps matching TRBD2 (6 bases). Specimen: whole blood, collected at baseline. The CDR3 sequence: CASSILGGDQFF. DNA for the CDR3: TGTGCCAGCTCCATCCTGGGCGGGGATCAGTTCTTC.